This T cell receptor beta chain is from a study of brain T cells in children with intractable seizures (dated by TCRdb to the early 2020s). With respect to the entire study: As a first screen for immune gene transcripts, resected brain tissue from 53 pediatric epilepsy surgery cases was run on a NanoString immunology panel. Among the 12 selected surgery cases, pre-surgery blood was additionally sequenced for eight, leaving four cases with brain tissue only. Study-level results and caveats: Because sequencing depth was different between pre-surgery and post-surgery blood, clones absent from the pre-surgery sample may reflect undersampling. Viral specificity was inferred only from CDR3 sequence similarity, and patients' HCMV serostatus was unknown.

Sample time point, as interpreted from the label and publication: resected brain tissue, or blood drawn just prior to surgery. The surgery cases showing the highest brain T cell transcript signatures were chosen for TCR beta chain sequencing of brain tissue and, when available, of blood. Before surgery, patients had received at least one anti-epileptic drug. TCR-sequenced patients were children with drug-resistant epilepsy due to tuberous sclerosis complex, focal cortical dysplasia, Rasmussen encephalitis or hemimegalencephaly. The blood samples were collected right before the epilepsy surgery. Bulk genomic DNA was extracted from unsorted brain tissue and whole blood with the Monarch genomic DNA purification kit. The immunoSEQ assay was used to generate TCR beta chain sequences from genomic DNA. The original methods were these. CDR3 sequences that did not begin with the conserved framework cysteine at position 104 were removed by hand. To get clonality, the normalized Shannon's Diversity Index was subtracted from one, giving values from 0 (maximal diversity) to 1 (oligoclonal). Chi-squared comparison-of-proportions tests assessed whether the same CDR3 differed in frequency between samples, such as brain versus blood. Public clonotypes were identified through searches of immuneACCESS, and similarity to known antiviral clonotypes was evaluated with the VDJdb browser. TCRdb re-hosts the immuneACCESS table, in-frame sequences only. Its copies lack some clones; in the studies checked, an unresolved V gene accounts for under half of them, and the cause for the rest is not known. The V and J calls and the clone size are those of that table, but D and trimming were determined from the DNA. This sample is represented by tens of thousands of clones; under 95% of them were singletons. The ten largest make up around 22% of the sample.

As concerns this clone: The antigen this receptor binds is unknown. The input lacks base qualities; no much larger clone sits a single base away.

The germline V gene (reference sequence) provides CDR1 LGHDT and CDR2 YNNKEL. The germline ends are 15 bases apart after V is trimmed by 0 bases and J by 0 bases. Including cysteine and phenylalanine, the CDR3 has 19 amino acids. Solely the CDR3 DNA is kept, with 57 bases framed from the first base. This sequence was found in a girl aged 2-10 years with Rasmussen encephalitis and intractable seizures. Specimen: peripheral blood, collected at surgery. The rearranged chain carries TRBV3-1 (or the pseudogene TRBV3-2) and TRBJ1-6; the D gene identity is not certain. The CDR3 region: CASSQDIRASTSYNSPLHF. The nucleotides are TGTGCCAGCAGCCAAGATATTCGAGCGAGTACCTCCTATAATTCACCCCTCCACTTT.